A single sample gave rise to the 6 T cell receptor beta chains below, sequenced in a study of blood T cell repertoires in COVID-19. Libraries were prepared by immunoSEQ multiplex PCR; TCRdb keeps only in-frame clonotypes and omits some of them. Of roughly 170,000 clones listed, 80% to 90% were seen once; the top ten hold roughly 0.85%. Material: peripheral blood. These receptors originate from a woman between 18 and 30 years old who had recovered from COVID-19.

V and J are TRBV6-2 or TRBV6-3 and TRBJ2-2; 10 bases agree with TRBD1. V lost 4 bases to trimming and J lost 7 bases; unmatched junction nucleotides: 3. CDR1 and CDR2 (germline): MNHEY, SVGEGT. The CDR3 loop spans 14 amino acids. CDR3: CASSSGTGVGELFF. Here the CDR3 DNA reads TGTGCCAGCAGTTCCGGGACAGGGGTCGGGGAGCTGTTTTTT.

V is TRBV5-6 and J is TRBJ1-5; maybe TRBD1 (5 bases). The CDR3 sequence is 15 residues long. Germline values: CDR1 SGHDT, CDR2 YYEEEE. Trimming took off 4 bases at V and 0 bases at J, with 11 bases between the two ends. The CDR3 bases are TGTGCCAGCAGCATAGGACACGATAGCAATCAGCCCCAGCATTTT. Protein product: CASSIGHDSNQPQHF. Complete variable domain (other parts from reference TRBV5-6 and TRBJ1-5): DAGVTQSPTHLIKTRGQQVTLRCSPKSGHDTVSWYQQALGQGPQFIFQYYEEEERQRGNFPDRFSGHQFPNYSSELNVNALLLGDSALYLCASSIGHDSNQPQHFGDGTRLSIL.

The chain couples TRBV30 to TRBJ2-1; 13 nucleotides agree with TRBD2. After removal of 8 bases from V and 0 bases from J, the junction contained 4 bases not matched to a gene. Per germline, CDR1 GTSNPN and CDR2 SVGIG (reference sequence). The CDR3 has 15 amino acids. CDR3 region: CATSGRARSYNEQFF. In DNA form, the CDR3 reads TGTGCCACTAGCGGGAGGGCCCGCTCCTACAATGAGCAGTTCTTC.

This CDR3 is CASSPEGTSGGEQFF. The CDR3, as DNA: TGTGCCAGCAGCCCAGAGGGGACTAGCGGGGGAGAGCAGTTCTTC. This chain links TRBV7-2 with TRBJ2-1; 14 bases line up with TRBD2. The germline gives CDR1 SGHTA, CDR2 FQGNSA. The CDR3 sequence is 15 residues long. The trim removed 5 bases at V and 10 bases at J, leaving 7 bases unmatched.

A single count supports this clone. The rearrangement joins TRBV6-5 to TRBJ2-7; D may be TRBD2 (5 bases). Looked up from germline, CDR1 is MNHEY and CDR2 is SVGAGI. CDR3 length: 13 amino acids. The CDR3 spells CASSINPGTFNVV. CDR3 in DNA: TGTGCCAGCAGTATAAACCCGGGAACATTTAATGTCGTC.

The chain recombines TRBV5-1 with TRBJ1-2; 8 bases fit TRBD1. CDR1 and CDR2 from the germline V gene are SGHRS and YFSETQ. The J segment lost 7 bases and the V segment lost 0 bases, leaving 11 bases of the junction unmatched. This CDR3 is 16 amino acids long. The CDR3 region is CASSLAGEVQGAGYTF. CDR3 coding DNA: TGCGCCAGCAGCTTGGCCGGGGAGGTCCAGGGGGCTGGCTACACCTTC.